This TCR beta chain comes out of a study of T cell responses to AZD1222 COVID-19 vaccine. The CDR3 consists of 13 residues. V lost 0 bases, J lost 7 bases, and 13 bases lay in between. The germline CDR1 and CDR2 sequences are GTSNPN and SVGIG (reference sequence). Study-wide findings and caveats: Baseline seropositivity occurred in only 5 to 7 AZD1222 recipients.

On this clone itself: What it recognizes is unknown.

Only in-frame clones appear in the TCRdb table, and some are missing; sequencing was by immunoSEQ multiplex PCR. Among 150,000 to 250,000 clones listed, 80% to 95% were seen once. The genes are TRBV30 and TRBJ2-7; either TRBD1 or TRBD2 may fit D (6 bases each). This clonotype was obtained from an adult who received the AZD1222 COVID-19 vaccine. Material: peripheral blood, obtained 28 days after the second AZD1222 dose. The DNA for the CDR3 is TGTGCCTGGAGTGTAAGACAGGCGGGGGAGCAGTACTTC. This gives the protein CAWSVRQAGEQYF. The full variable domain, rest sourced from reference TRBV30 and TRBJ2-7, is SQTIHQWPATLVQPVGSPLSLECTVEGTSNPNLYWYRQAAGRGLQLLFYSVGIGQISSEVPQNLSASRPQDRQFILSSKKLLLSDSGFYLCAWSVRQAGEQYFGPGTRLTVT.